This T cell receptor beta chain was obtained from a study of T-cell memory formation after mild COVID-19. Study overall: Each donor largely had its own TCR clusters.

General observations from the study: A subset of responding clones appeared in pre-infection memory, suggesting cross-reactive memory joined. Later expanders leaned CD4+, whereas clones that contracted between day 15 and 85 were balanced CD4/CD8.

A word on this clonotype: The antigen remains unidentified.

Germline assignment: CDR1 SGHRS and CDR2 YFSETQ. CDR3 size: 13 residues. Trimming took off 4 bases at V and 4 bases at J, with 10 bases between the two ends. From the 5' RACE reads, TCRdb called clonotypes with MiXCR, one entry per CDR3 protein. Among fewer than 400,000 distinct CDR3 sequences, more than 15% were seen once, and the ten largest hold about 22%. The rearrangement joins TRBV5-1 to TRBJ2-3; D possibly corresponds to TRBD2 (5 bases). The sequence derives from a man aged 18 to 30 who had mild COVID-19 (a few samples of this study predate the infection). Cell type and time point are not known. Material for sequencing was PBMCs or a T cell subset sorted from them (not recorded which). In nucleotides, the CDR3 is TGCGCCAGCAGCACCCCGCGGGCAGATACGCAGTATTTT. Its protein product is CASSTPRADTQYF.